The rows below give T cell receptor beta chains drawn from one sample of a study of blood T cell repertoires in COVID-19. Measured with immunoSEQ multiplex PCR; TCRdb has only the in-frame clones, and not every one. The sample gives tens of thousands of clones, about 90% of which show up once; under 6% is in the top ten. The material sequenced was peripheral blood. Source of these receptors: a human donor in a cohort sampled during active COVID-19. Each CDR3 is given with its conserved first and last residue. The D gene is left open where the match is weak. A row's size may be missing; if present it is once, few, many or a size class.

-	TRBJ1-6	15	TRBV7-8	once	TGTGCCAGCAGCCCTACGCAGGGTAATAATTCACCCCTCCACTTT	CASSPTQGNNSPLHF
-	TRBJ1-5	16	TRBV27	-	TGTGCCAGCAGTTTAGCCGGGGGAATAGGCAATCAGCCCCAGCATTTT	CASSLAGGIGNQPQHF
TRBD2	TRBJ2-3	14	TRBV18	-	TGTGCCAGCTCACTTGGGACTAGAAAAGATACGCAGTATTTT	CASSLGTRKDTQYF
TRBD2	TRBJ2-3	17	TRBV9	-	TGTGCCAGCAGCGTAGCTGGAGCGGGGGCCTCTACAGATACGCAGTATTTT	CASSVAGAGASTDTQYF
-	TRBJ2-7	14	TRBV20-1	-	TGCAGTGTTAGTAGAGGGGGTGAGACTTACGAGCAGTACTTC	CSVSRGGETYEQYF
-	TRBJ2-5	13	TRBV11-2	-	TGTGCCAGCAGCCGGGGGAGTCAAGAGACCCAGTACTTC	CASSRGSQETQYF
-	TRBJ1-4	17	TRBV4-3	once	TGCGCCAGCAGCCAAGTCAACGCCGTGCCAGCGAATGAAAAACTGTTTTTT	CASSQVNAVPANEKLFF
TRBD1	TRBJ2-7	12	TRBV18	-	TGTGCCAGCTCACTAGACAGGGGAGAGCAGTACTTC	CASSLDRGEQYF
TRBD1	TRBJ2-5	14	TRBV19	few	TGTGCCAGTAGTGCAAACAGGGGGCGAGAGACCCAGTACTTC	CASSANRGRETQYF
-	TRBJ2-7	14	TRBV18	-	TGTGCCAGCTCACTTTCCGCGGGTAACTACGAGCAGTACTTC	CASSLSAGNYEQYF
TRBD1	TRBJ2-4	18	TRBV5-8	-	TGTGCCAGCAGCCCGGGACAGGGGATTGTTTCGGCCAAAAACATTCAGTACTTC	CASSPGQGIVSAKNIQYF
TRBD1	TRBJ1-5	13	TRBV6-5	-	TGTGCCAGCACAACAGGGGATGGGCAGCCCCAGCATTTT	CASTTGDGQPQHF
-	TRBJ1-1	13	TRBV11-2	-	TGTGCCAGCAGCTTAGATCCCGACACTGAAGCTTTCTTT	CASSLDPDTEAFF
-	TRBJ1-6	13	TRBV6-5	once	TGTGCCAGCAGTTACGCAGGGGTGGCACCCCTCCACTTT	CASSYAGVAPLHF
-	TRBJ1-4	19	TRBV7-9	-	TGTGCCAGCAGCTTAATTAGTTCCAGCCCAGAGGAAACTAATGAAAAACTGTTTTTT	CASSLISSSPEETNEKLFF
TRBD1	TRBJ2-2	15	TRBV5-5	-	TGTGCCAGCACCGCGGACAGGACCAACACCGGGGAGCTGTTTTTT	CASTADRTNTGELFF
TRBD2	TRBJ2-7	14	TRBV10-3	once	TGTGCCATCAGTGGGGGACTAGCGAACTACGAGCAGTACTTC	CAISGGLANYEQYF
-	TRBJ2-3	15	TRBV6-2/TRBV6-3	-	TGTGCCAGCAGTTACGGACCAGGGAGCACAGATACGCAGTATTTT	CASSYGPGSTDTQYF
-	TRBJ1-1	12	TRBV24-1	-	TGTGCCACCAGTGATTTTCAGGGGAAGGCTTTCTTT	CATSDFQGKAFF
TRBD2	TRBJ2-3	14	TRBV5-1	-	TGCGCCAGCAGCTCCCTAGCGGGACGGGATACGCAGTATTTT	CASSSLAGRDTQYF
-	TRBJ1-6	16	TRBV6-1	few	TGTGCCAGCAGTGAACGGGGGAGACAGCAGAATTCACCCCTCCACTTT	CASSERGRQQNSPLHF
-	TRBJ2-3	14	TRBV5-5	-	TGTGCCAGCAGCTTGGAACAGGGCACAGATACGCAGTATTTT	CASSLEQGTDTQYF
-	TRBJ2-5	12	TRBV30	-	TGTGCCTGGACCACCGGATCGGGGACCCAGTACTTC	CAWTTGSGTQYF
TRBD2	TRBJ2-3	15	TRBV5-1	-	TGCGCCAGCAGCTTCCGCGGGGGGGCGGGAGATACGCAGTATTTT	CASSFRGGAGDTQYF
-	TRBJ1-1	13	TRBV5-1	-	TGCGCCAGCAGCCGCGGGACCCCCGCTGAAGCTTTCTTT	CASSRGTPAEAFF
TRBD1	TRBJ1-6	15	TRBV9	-	TGTGCCAGCAGCGTAGGGGACAGGGCCAATTCACCCCTCCACTTT	CASSVGDRANSPLHF
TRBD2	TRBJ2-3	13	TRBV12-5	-	TGTGCTAGTAGCGCTAGCGGAACAGATACGCAGTATTTT	CASSASGTDTQYF
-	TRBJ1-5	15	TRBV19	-	TGTGCCAGTAGTCCCTTCGACAGTCCCCATCAGCCCCAGCATTTT	CASSPFDSPHQPQHF